Listed here are 15 T cell receptor beta chains from one sample, sequenced in a study of T cells in localized non-small cell lung cancer. Assay used: immunoSEQ multiplex PCR; TCRdb lists only in-frame clones, some missing. Here the sample spans 10,000 to 15,000 clones, more than 70% being singletons. The sample in question was peripheral blood, obtained before any cancer treatment. The receptors stem from a male donor older than 55 with stage III lung adenocarcinoma.

The gene calls are TRBV7-2 and TRBJ2-1, with 9 bases that match TRBD2. V lost 7 bases, J lost 5 bases, and 6 bases stayed unmatched. The CDR3 has 14 residues. The germline gives CDR1 SGHTA, CDR2 FQGNSA. CDR3 residues: CASKRTSENNEQFF. In nucleotides, the CDR3 is TGTGCCAGCAAAAGGACTAGCGAGAACAATGAGCAGTTCTTC. Together with reference TRBV7-2 and TRBJ2-1, the CDR3 gives the full variable domain: GAGVSQSPSNKVTEKGKDVELRCDPISGHTALYWYRQSLGQGLEFLIYFQGNSAPDKSGLPSDRFSAERTGGSVSTLTIQRTQQEDSAVYLCASKRTSENNEQFFGPGTRLTVL.

V and J are TRBV6-1 and TRBJ1-2; a weak D match, TRBD1 (5 bases). This CDR3 is 11 amino acids long. With 5 bases removed from V and 8 bases from J, the gap between germline ends came to 9 bases. Germline V gives CDR1 MNHNS, CDR2 SASEGT. CDR3 nucleotide sequence: TGTGCCAGCAGTTACGGGGCCGGCTACACCTTC. Translating it yields CASSYGAGYTF.

The chain employs TRBV11-2 and TRBJ2-5; the match to TRBD1 covers 7 bases. Germline trimming cut 2 bases from V and 1 base from J; bases unmatched to any gene: 4. Looked up from germline, CDR1 is SGHAT and CDR2 is FQNNGV. CDR3 length: 15 amino acids. The CDR3 protein is CASSLFRDSQETQYF. CDR3 in DNA: TGTGCCAGCAGCTTATTCCGGGACAGCCAAGAGACCCAGTACTTC.

V usage is TRBV29-1 and J usage is TRBJ2-6, with D perhaps given as TRBD1 or TRBD2 (5 bases each). Germline V lookup: CDR1 SQVTM, CDR2 ANQGSEA. V dropped 6 bases and J dropped 0 bases, with 21 bases sitting between them. The CDR3 totals 18 residues. The CDR3 DNA reads as TGCAGCGTGGAGTCGGGACGGAGGACGAGCTCTGGGGCCAACGTCCTGACTTTC. Encoded protein: CSVESGRRTSSGANVLTF.

J is TRBJ2-7 and V is TRBV10-2; 7 bases are a match to TRBD2. CDR3 length equals 12 residues. Germline lookup yields CDR1 WSHSY and CDR2 SAAADI. Trimming took 8 bases from V and 2 from J; bases not matched to a gene: 3. CDR3 DNA: TGCGCCAGCCGGGACTACCCCTACGAGCAGTACTTC. Translation: CASRDYPYEQYF.

V is TRBV2 and J is TRBJ2-7; no firm D call. The ends were cut back, 7 bases at V and 2 bases at J, with 15 bases in the middle. CDR3 size: 14 residues. Per the germline V gene, CDR1 is SNHLY and CDR2 is FYNNEI. CDR3 amino acids: CASKSNSATYEQYF. In DNA form, the CDR3 reads TGTGCCAGCAAATCAAACTCAGCCACCTACGAGCAGTACTTC.

The chain joins TRBV4-2 to TRBJ2-7; perhaps TRBD2 as D (5 bases). Trimming cost V 6 bases and J 1 base, with 13 bases left between them. The CDR3 is 14 amino acids. In germline, CDR1 is LGHNA, CDR2 YNFKEQ. In DNA, the CDR3 is TGTGCCAGCAGTCCCAGCGGTTCGTCCTACGAGCAGTACTTC. Protein product: CASSPSGSSYEQYF.

The rearrangement links TRBV7-9 to TRBJ2-1; no definite D call. The CDR3 is 11 residues long. V lost 6 bases and J lost 3, with 3 bases in between. Germline V gene sequence: CDR1 SEHNR, CDR2 FQNEAQ (reference sequence). The CDR3 DNA reads as TGTGCCAGCAGTCGCTACAATGAGCAGTTCTTC. Its translation is CASSRYNEQFF. The variable domain in full, with the rest retrieved from reference TRBV7-9 and TRBJ2-1, is DTGVSQNPRHKITKRGQNVTFRCDPISEHNRLYWYRQTLGQGPEFLTYFQNEAQLEKSRLLSDRFSAERPKGSFSTLEIQRTEQGDSAMYLCASSRYNEQFFGPGTRLTVL.

This chain connects TRBV6-6 to TRBJ1-1; D remains unclear. V was shortened by 3 bases and J by 3 bases, with 5 bases between the two germline ends. Germline CDR1 MNHNY, CDR2 SVGAGI (reference sequence). The CDR3 contains 12 residues. Here the CDR3 DNA reads TGTGCCAGCAGTTATTTAGACACTGAAGCTTTCTTT. Encoded protein: CASSYLDTEAFF.

V usage is TRBV6-4 and J usage is TRBJ1-2, with D perhaps matching TRBD1 (6 bases). Per germline, CDR1 MRHNA and CDR2 SNTAGT. Deletions cut 3 bases from V and 3 bases from J, with 14 bases between. The length of the CDR3 is 15 residues. CDR3 loop: CASSEGGGLDYGYTF. In nucleotides, the CDR3 is TGTGCCAGCAGTGAGGGTGGGGGCTTGGACTATGGCTACACCTTC.

The V gene is TRBV25-1, the J gene TRBJ2-3; possibly TRBD1 for D (5 bases). CDR1 and CDR2 from the germline V gene are MGHDK and SYGVNS. CDR3 length: 15 residues. V was pared by 6 bases and J by 1 base, with 14 bases between. The CDR3 nucleotides read TGTGCCAGCAGACCAGGGCACCAAGGCACAGATACGCAGTATTTT. It encodes CASRPGHQGTDTQYF.

The rearrangement links TRBV27 to TRBJ1-2; D gene uncertain. The germline V gene has CDR1 MNHEY and CDR2 SMNVEV (reference sequence). CDR3 length equals 16 residues. With 6 bases removed from V and 5 bases from J, the gap between germline ends came to 22 bases. Here the CDR3 DNA reads TGTGCCAGCAGCAGAGAATATAAGGCCTCTTGGTATGGCTACACCTTC. Amino acids: CASSREYKASWYGYTF.

The CDR3 here is CASSFDRGEETQYF. The DNA of the CDR3 is TGTGCCAGCAGCTTTGACAGGGGGGAAGAGACCCAGTACTTC. J is TRBJ2-5 and V is TRBV5-8; TRBD1 agrees at 9 bases. Germline V gene sequence: CDR1 SGHTS, CDR2 YDEGEE. This CDR3 has 14 residues. V gave up 2 bases and J gave up 3 bases; unmatched junction bases: 2.

This rearrangement joins TRBV6-5 to TRBJ2-1; D tentatively fits TRBD1 or TRBD2 (6 bases each). The CDR3 consists of 15 residues. The germline V gene has CDR1 MNHEY and CDR2 SVGAGI. V was trimmed by 5 bases and J by 4 bases, leaving 15 bases between them. CDR3 sequence: CASSTGWGAYNEQFF. As DNA, the CDR3 is TGTGCCAGCAGTACCGGTTGGGGGGCTTACAATGAGCAGTTCTTC.

This rearrangement joins TRBV6-5 to TRBJ1-6; the match to TRBD1 covers 10 bases. CDR3 length: 15 amino acids. V gave up 3 bases and J gave up 10 bases; unmatched junction bases: 6. The V gene's germline CDR1 is MNHEY and CDR2 SVGAGI. The CDR3 loop reads CASSYTGTGESPLHF. DNA of the CDR3: TGTGCCAGCAGTTATACCGGGACAGGGGAGTCACCCCTCCACTTT.